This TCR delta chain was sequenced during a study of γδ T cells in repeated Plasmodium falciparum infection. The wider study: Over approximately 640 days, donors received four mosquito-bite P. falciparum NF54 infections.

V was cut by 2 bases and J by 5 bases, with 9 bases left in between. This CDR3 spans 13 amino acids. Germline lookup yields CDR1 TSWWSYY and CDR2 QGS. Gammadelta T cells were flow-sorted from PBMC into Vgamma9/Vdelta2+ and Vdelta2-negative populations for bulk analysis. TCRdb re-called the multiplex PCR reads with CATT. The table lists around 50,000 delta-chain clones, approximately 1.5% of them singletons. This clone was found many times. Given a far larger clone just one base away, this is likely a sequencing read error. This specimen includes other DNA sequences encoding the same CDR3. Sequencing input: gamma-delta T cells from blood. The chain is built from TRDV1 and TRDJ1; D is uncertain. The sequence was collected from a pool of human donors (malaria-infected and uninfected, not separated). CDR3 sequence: CALGELFVDKLIF. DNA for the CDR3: TGTGCTCTTGGGGAATTATTCGTGGATAAACTCATCTTT.